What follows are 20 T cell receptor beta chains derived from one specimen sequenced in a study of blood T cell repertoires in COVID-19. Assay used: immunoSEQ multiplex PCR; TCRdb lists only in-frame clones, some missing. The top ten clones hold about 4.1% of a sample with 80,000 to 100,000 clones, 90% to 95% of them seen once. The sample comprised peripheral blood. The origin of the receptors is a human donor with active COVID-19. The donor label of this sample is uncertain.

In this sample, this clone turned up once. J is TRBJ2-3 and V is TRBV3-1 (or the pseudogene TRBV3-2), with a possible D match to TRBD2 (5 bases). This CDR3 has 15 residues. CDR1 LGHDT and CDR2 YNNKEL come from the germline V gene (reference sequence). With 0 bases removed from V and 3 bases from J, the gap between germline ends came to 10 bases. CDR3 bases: TGTGCCAGCAGCCAAGATACGGGATTTACAGATACGCAGTATTTT. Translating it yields CASSQDTGFTDTQYF.

The CDR3: CSASRSGGPDNEQFF. The DNA of the CDR3 is TGCAGTGCTAGTCGGTCGGGGGGGCCTGACAATGAGCAGTTCTTC. The V gene is TRBV20-1, the J gene TRBJ2-1, with 8 bases that match TRBD2. V dropped 3 bases and J dropped 5; count of bases not matched to a gene: 9. The CDR3 covers 15 residues. Looked up from germline, CDR1 is DFQATT and CDR2 is SNEGSKA (reference sequence).

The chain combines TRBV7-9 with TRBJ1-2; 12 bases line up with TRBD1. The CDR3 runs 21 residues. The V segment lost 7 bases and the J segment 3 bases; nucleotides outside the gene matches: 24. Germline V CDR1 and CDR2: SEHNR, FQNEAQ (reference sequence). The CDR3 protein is CASTVLGGRGTGGADHYGYTF. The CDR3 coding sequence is TGTGCCAGCACCGTACTAGGGGGAAGAGGGACAGGGGGCGCAGATCACTATGGCTACACCTTC.

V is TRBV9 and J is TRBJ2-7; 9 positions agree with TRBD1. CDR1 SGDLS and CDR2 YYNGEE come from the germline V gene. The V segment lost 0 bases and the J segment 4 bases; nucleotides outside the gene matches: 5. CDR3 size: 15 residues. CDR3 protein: CASSVGGTGMYEQYF. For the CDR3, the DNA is TGTGCCAGCAGCGTAGGGGGGACAGGGATGTACGAGCAGTACTTC.

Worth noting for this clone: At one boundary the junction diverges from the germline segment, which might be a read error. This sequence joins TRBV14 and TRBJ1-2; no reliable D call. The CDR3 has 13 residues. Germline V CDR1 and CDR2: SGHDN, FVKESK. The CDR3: CASSQVMGGEVPF. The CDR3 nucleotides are TGTGCCAGCAGCCAAGTCATGGGCGGGGAAGTACCCTTC.

The CDR3 sequence is CASSFSGVGNTEAFF. Written as DNA, the CDR3 is TGCGCCAGCAGCTTTTCCGGGGTTGGGAACACTGAAGCTTTCTTT. The chain carries TRBV5-1 and TRBJ1-1; D call uncertain. The V end was cut by 2 bases, the J end by 1 base, with 12 bases between. The CDR3 has 15 amino acids. The V gene's germline CDR1 is SGHRS and CDR2 YFSETQ.

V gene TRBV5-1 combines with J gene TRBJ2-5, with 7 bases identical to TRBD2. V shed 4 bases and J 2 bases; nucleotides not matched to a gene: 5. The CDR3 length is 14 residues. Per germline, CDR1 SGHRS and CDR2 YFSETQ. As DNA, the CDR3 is TGCGCCAGCAGCGAGGGTAGCGGGCAAGAGACCCAGTACTTC. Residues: CASSEGSGQETQYF.

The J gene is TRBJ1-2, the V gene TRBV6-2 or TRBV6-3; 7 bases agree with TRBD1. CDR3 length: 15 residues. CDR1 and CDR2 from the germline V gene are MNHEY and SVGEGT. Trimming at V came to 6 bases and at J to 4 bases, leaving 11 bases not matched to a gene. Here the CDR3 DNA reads TGTGCCAGCAGCTTCGTACAGGGGTCGGTCTATGGCTACACCTTC. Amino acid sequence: CASSFVQGSVYGYTF.

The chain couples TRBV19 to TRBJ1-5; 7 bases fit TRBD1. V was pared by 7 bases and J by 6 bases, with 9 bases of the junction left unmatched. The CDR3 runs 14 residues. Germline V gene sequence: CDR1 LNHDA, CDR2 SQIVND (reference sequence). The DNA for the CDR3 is TGTGCCAGTATCGAAACAGGGGTTCCTCAGCCCCAGCATTTT. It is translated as CASIETGVPQPQHF. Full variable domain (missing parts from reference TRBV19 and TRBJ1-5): DGGITQSPKYLFRKEGQNVTLSCEQNLNHDAMYWYRQDPGQGLRLIYYSQIVNDFQKGDIAEGYSVSREKKESFPLTVTSAQKNPTAFYLCASIETGVPQPQHFGDGTRLSIL.

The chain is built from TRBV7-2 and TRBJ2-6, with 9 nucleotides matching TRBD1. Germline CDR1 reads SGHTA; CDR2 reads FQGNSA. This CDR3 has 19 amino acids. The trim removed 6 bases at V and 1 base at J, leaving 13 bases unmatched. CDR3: CASSVPWGTGMSGANVLTF. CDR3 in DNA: TGTGCCAGCAGTGTTCCATGGGGGACAGGGATGTCTGGGGCCAACGTCCTGACTTTC.

CDR3 protein: CSVTYYSTDTQYF. In DNA, the CDR3 is TGCAGCGTTACATACTATAGCACAGATACGCAGTATTTT. The chain employs TRBV29-1 and TRBJ2-3; D is ambiguous. The CDR3 loop spans 13 amino acids. Deletions cut 5 bases from V and 0 bases from J, with 9 bases between. CDR1 and CDR2 (germline): SQVTM, ANQGSEA.

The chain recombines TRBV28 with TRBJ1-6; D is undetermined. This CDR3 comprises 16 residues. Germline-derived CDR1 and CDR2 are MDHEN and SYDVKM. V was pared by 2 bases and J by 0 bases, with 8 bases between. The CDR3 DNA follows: TGTGCCAGCAGTTTAGGCGGGAGCTCCTATAATTCACCCCTCCACTTT. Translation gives CASSLGGSSYNSPLHF.

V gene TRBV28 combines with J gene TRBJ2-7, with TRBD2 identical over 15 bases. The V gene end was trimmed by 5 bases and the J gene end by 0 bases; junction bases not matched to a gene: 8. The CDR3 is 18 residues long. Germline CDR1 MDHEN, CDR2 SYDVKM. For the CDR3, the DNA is TGTGCCAGCAGTGTGGGACTAGCGGGGGGCCGTAGCTCCTACGAGCAGTACTTC. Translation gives CASSVGLAGGRSSYEQYF.

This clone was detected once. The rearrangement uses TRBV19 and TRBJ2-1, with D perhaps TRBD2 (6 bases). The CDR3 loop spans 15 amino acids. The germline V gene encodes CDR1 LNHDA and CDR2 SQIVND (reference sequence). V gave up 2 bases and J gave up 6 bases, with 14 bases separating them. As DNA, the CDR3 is TGTGCCAGTAGTATAACCGGGACTCCGAGCAATGAGCAGTTCTTC. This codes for CASSITGTPSNEQFF.

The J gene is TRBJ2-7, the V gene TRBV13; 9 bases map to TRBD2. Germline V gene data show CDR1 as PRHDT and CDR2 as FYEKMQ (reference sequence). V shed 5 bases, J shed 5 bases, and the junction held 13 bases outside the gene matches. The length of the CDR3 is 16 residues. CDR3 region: CASSPYPAGGEDEQYF. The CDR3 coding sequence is TGTGCCAGCAGCCCCTATCCAGCGGGGGGCGAGGACGAGCAGTACTTC.

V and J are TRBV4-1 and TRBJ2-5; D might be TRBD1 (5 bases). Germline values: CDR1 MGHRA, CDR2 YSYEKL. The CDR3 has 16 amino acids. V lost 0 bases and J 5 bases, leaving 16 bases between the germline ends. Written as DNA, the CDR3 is TGCGCCAGCAGCCAAGAATTCGCAGGGAACCGGGAGACCCAGTACTTC. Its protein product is CASSQEFAGNRETQYF.

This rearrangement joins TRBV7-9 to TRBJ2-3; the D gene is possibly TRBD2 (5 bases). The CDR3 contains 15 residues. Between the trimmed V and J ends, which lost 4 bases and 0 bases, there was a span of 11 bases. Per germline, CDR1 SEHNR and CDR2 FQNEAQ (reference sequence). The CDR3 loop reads CASSSGLQSTDTQYF. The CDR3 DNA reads TGTGCCAGCAGCTCCGGACTTCAAAGCACAGATACGCAGTATTTT.

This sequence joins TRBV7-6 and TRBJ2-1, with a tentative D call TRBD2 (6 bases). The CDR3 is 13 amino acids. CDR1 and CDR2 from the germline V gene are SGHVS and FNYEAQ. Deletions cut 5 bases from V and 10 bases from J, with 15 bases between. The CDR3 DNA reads TGTGCCAGCAGCCAACCTGGTCTAGCGGAGCAGTTCTTC. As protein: CASSQPGLAEQFF.

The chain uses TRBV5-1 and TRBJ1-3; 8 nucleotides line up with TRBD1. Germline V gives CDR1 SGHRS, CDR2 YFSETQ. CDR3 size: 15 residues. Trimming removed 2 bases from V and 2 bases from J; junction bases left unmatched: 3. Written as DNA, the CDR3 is TGCGCCAGCAGCTTAACAGGGGGTGCTGGAAACACCATATATTTT. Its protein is CASSLTGGAGNTIYF.

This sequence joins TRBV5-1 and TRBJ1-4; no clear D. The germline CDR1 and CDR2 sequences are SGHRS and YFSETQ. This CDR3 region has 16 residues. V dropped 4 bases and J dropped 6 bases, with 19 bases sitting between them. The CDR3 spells CASSPGLTLADEKLFF. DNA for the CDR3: TGCGCCAGCAGCCCTGGCCTCACCTTGGCCGATGAAAAACTGTTTTTT.